Reported below is one T cell receptor (beta chain). A few counts support this clonotype. It lacks a known antigen. Base qualities are not recorded, but no much larger clone differs from it by a single base. TCRdb shows the sequencer as Illumina NovaSeq 6000. TCRalpha and TCRbeta cDNA libraries were constructed by 5'RACE with constant-segment primers, with sample barcodes and unique molecular identifiers being introduced. RNA was extracted from every sample with Trizol reagent. The libraries were amplified in two PCR steps, and the second step added a second sample barcode and Illumina TruSeq adapters. Libraries were sequenced on an Illumina NovaSeq with 2 x 150 bp paired-end reads. The paper's processing steps were these. The reads were demultiplexed and collapsed into UMI-guided consensus sequences using migec v1.2.7. With mixcr v2.1.11, UMI consensuses were aligned to TRA and TRB V and J templates and assembled into clonotypes. A clonotype was counted as expanded or contracted only when both edgeR and NoisET called the clonotype significant, with the noise models trained on biological replicates. For edgeR calls, a false discovery rate-adjusted p below 0.01 and a log2 fold-change threshold of 1 were applied. As an exploratory analysis of dynamics, max-normalized trajectories of the 1000 most abundant clonotypes were examined with PCA combined with hierarchical clustering. Separately sequenced CD4+ and CD8+ repertoires were used to assign a CD4 or CD8 phenotype to each responding clone. TCRdb redid the processing of the public reads, applying fastp at Q25 and MiXCR, and retained in-frame beta chains. CDR3 protein duplicates are merged, each entry listing the most common genes and DNA. For this entry, the V and J calls and clone size follow TCRdb and not the study's own pipeline. The table for this sample lists hundreds of thousands of distinct CDR3 sequences; 23% of them were counted only once. Of the sample, about an eighth falls within the top ten clones.

This sample was taken from a study of T-cell memory formation after mild COVID-19 (dated by TCRdb to the early 2020s). About the investigation overall: TCR sequence clusters from the two donors were found to be largely donor specific. In a couple of donors, T-cell clones that expanded and contracted after mild COVID-19 were followed by sequencing TCRalpha and TCRbeta repertoires longitudinally. The cohort was made up of two young adult volunteers, one female and one male, who were previously healthy.

On the study overall, not on this receptor specifically: Some responding clones were detected in pre-infection memory, which suggested that pre-existing cross-reactive memory T cells had joined the SARS-CoV-2 response. SARS-CoV-2 specificity was not confirmed for the second-wave clones peaking on day 37. Contracting CD4+ clones appeared mostly in the CM and EM memory subsets, whereas CD8+ clones were enriched in EMRA. Clones contracting from day 15 to 85 had balanced CD4/CD8 phenotypes, while a second wave expanding from day 15 to 37 was biased towards CD4+. Only a couple of mild cases were covered in the study, and larger cohorts including severe cases with pre-infection samples were considered necessary.

Trimming removed 3 bases from V and 7 bases from J, leaving 12 bases between the germline ends. Inclusive of the bounding cysteine and phenylalanine, the CDR3 is 14 residues long. The read is trimmed to its CDR3 DNA, 42 bases read in frame from base 1. As encoded in the germline V gene, CDR1 is SGHVS while CDR2 is FNYEAQ. Ficoll-Paque density gradient centrifugation was used to isolate PBMCs. The sequencing sample was made of PBMCs or a T cell subset sorted from them (not recorded which). The sequence came from an adult woman who had mild COVID-19 (a few samples of this study predate the infection). The sample titles of this study are shuffled in the database, so cell type and time point are left out; the donor was told from shared clones. This chain is built from TRBV7-6 and TRBJ2-2, with no reliable assignment of the D segment. The CDR3 reads as follows: CASSLTGTGGELFF. The nucleotide sequence reads as follows: TGTGCCAGCAGCTTGACCGGAACGGGCGGGGAGCTGTTTTTT.